These 4 T cell receptor beta chains originate from one sample sequenced in a study of shared clonotypes between healthy human individuals. Here immunoSEQ multiplex PCR was the method, and the copy in TCRdb shows in-frame clones only, minus some. The sample includes more than 2 million clones, 85% to 95% of them seen just once. Sequencing used naive CD4+ T cells sorted from blood. Subset indicated: CD45RA+ positively selected. These receptors were collected from a man aged 18 to 29 in good health.

The chain joins TRBV6-5 to TRBJ1-1, with a possible D match to TRBD1 (5 bases). Germline-derived CDR1 and CDR2 are MNHEY and SVGAGI. This CDR3 region has 14 residues. V dropped 5 bases and J dropped 0 bases, with 10 bases sitting between them. CDR3: CASSPPGLNTEAFF. The DNA of the CDR3 is TGTGCCAGCAGTCCCCCGGGACTGAACACTGAAGCTTTCTTT.

A note on this clone: Additional DNA sequences in this sample encode the identical CDR3. This sequence joins TRBV29-1 and TRBJ2-7; a possible D gene is TRBD1 (6 bases). CDR1 is SQVTM, CDR2 ANQGSEA, per germline. V was pared by 6 bases and J by 0 bases, with 9 bases between. The CDR3 totals 12 residues. The CDR3 DNA reads TGCAGCGTCGGGACAAACTCCTACGAGCAGTACTTC. As protein: CSVGTNSYEQYF.

The V call is TRBV28, the J call TRBJ1-4; TRBD1 agrees at 10 bases. The CDR3 has 14 amino acids. J lost 10 bases, V lost 6 bases, and 8 bases had no gene match. Germline V gives CDR1 MDHEN, CDR2 SYDVKM. The CDR3 loop is CASSPGQGVGKLFF. In DNA, the CDR3 is TGTGCCAGCAGCCCCGGACAGGGGGTGGGAAAACTGTTTTTT.

A single count supports this clone. The rearrangement links TRBV29-1 to TRBJ2-3; 9 bases map to TRBD2. The CDR3 consists of 14 residues. The germline V gene has CDR1 SQVTM and CDR2 ANQGSEA. V shed 1 base, J shed 7 bases, and the junction held 6 bases outside the gene matches. CDR3 in amino acids: CSVEASGGSYTQYF. CDR3 nucleotide sequence: TGCAGCGTTGAAGCCAGCGGGGGGTCCTATACGCAGTATTTT.